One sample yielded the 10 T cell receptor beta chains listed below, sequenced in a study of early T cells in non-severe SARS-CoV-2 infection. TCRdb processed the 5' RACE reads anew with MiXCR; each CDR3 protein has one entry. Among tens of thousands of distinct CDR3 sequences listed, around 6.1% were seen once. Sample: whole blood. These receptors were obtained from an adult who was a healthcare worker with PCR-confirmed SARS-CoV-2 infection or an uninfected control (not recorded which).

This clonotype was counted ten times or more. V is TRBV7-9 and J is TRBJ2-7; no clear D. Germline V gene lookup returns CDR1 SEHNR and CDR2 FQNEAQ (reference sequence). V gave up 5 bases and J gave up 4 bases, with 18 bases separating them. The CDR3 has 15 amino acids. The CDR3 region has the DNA TGTGCCAGCAGCGGCCGGGCCAGCTCTAGTTACGAGCAGTACTTC. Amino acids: CASSGRASSSYEQYF.

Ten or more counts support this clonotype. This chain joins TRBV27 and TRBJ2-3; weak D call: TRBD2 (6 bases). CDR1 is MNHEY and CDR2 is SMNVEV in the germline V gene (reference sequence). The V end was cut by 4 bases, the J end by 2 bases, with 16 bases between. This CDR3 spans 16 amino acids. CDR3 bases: TGTGCCAGCAGTTCCCGCTGGGGCGGGGACACAGATACGCAGTATTTT. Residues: CASSSRWGGDTDTQYF.

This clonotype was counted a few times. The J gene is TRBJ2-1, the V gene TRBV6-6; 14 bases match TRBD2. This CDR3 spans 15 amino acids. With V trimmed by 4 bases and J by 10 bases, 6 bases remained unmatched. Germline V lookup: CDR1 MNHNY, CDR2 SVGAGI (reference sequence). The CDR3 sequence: CASSSGTSGGREQFF. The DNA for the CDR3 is TGTGCCAGCAGTTCTGGGACTAGCGGGGGAAGAGAGCAGTTCTTC.

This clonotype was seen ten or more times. Here the CDR3 reads CASSPSGVSTDTQYF. The CDR3 bases are TGTGCCAGCTCCCCTTCGGGGGTAAGCACAGATACGCAGTATTTT. The V gene is TRBV6-2 or TRBV6-3, the J gene TRBJ2-3, with D possibly matching TRBD2 (6 bases). The CDR3 extends over 15 amino acids. Per the germline V gene, CDR1 is MNHEY and CDR2 is SVGEGT. V was shortened by 8 bases and J by 0 bases, with 15 bases between the two germline ends.

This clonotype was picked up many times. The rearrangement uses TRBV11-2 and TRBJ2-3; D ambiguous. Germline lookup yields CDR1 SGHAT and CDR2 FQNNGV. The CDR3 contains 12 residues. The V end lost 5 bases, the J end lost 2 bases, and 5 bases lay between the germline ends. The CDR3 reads CASSRNTDTQYF. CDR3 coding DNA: TGTGCCAGCAGCCGAAACACAGATACGCAGTATTTT.

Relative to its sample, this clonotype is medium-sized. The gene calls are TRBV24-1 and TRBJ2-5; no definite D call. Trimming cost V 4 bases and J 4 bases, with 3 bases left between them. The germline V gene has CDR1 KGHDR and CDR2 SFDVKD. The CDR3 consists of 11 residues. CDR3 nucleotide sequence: TGTGCCACCAGTGACGGAGAGACCCAGTACTTC. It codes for CATSDGETQYF.

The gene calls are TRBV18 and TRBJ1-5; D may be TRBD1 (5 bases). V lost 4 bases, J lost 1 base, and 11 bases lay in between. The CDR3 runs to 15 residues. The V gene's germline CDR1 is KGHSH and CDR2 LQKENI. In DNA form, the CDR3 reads TGTGCCAGCTCACATACGGAGGGGAGCAATCAGCCCCAGCATTTT. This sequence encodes CASSHTEGSNQPQHF.

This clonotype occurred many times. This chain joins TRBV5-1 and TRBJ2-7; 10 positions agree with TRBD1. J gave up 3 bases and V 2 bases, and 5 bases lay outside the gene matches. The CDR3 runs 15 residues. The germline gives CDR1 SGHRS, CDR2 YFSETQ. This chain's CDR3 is CASSFGQGVNYEQYF. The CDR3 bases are TGCGCCAGCAGCTTTGGACAGGGGGTAAACTACGAGCAGTACTTC.

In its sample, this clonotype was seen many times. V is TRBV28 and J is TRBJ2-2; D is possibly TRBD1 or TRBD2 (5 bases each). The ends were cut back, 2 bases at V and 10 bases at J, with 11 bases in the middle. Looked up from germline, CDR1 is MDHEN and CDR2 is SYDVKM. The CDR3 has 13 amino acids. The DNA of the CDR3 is TGTGCCAGCAGTTTAGAGGGGATCGTGGAGCTGTTTTTT. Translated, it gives CASSLEGIVELFF.

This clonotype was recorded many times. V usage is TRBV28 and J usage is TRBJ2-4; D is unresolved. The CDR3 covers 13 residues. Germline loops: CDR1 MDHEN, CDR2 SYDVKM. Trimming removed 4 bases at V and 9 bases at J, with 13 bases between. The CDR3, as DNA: TGTGCCAGCAGTTCCCGCAACCGCGGCATTCAGTACTTC. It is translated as CASSSRNRGIQYF.